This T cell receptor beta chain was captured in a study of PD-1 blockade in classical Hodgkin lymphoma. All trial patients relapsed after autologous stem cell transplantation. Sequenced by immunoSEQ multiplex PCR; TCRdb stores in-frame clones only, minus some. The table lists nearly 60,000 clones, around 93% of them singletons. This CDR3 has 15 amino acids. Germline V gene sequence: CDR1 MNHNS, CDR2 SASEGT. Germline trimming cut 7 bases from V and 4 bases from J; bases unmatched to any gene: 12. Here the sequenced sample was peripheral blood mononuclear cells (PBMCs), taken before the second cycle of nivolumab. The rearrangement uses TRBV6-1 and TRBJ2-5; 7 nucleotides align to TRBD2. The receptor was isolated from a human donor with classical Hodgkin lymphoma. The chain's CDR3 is CASTPGSAGLETQYF. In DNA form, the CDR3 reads TGTGCCAGCACTCCCGGGTCAGCGGGACTAGAGACCCAGTACTTC.